Listed below are T cell receptor beta chains from one sample, sequenced in a study of graft-versus-host responses after intestinal transplantation. TCRdb's copy holds only in-frame clones and misses some; the assay was immunoSEQ multiplex PCR. The sample has 15,000 to 20,000 clones, 82% seen once. This material consisted of ileum tissue, taken 17 days after transplant. The receptor source for this set is a human patient who received an intestinal transplant, so some T cells may come from the graft donor. The CDR3 runs from the conserved cysteine through the conserved F or W.

V gene,CDR3 protein
TRBV19,CASTPGTRLLWGYTF
TRBV4-3,CASSRPEREDTDTQYF
TRBV7-3,CASSGFGDETQYF
TRBV29-1,CSALDRGKNTEAFF
TRBV11-1,CASSTLARGNEQFF
TRBV15,CATSRGSNRGLYNEQFF
TRBV4-1,CASSQLNTGELFF
TRBV6-5,CASSYSKGSSYNEQFF
TRBV10-3,CAISDPHARTDTQYF
TRBV27,CASSPLGWGVNTGELFF
TRBV5-1,CASSAHQETQYF
TRBV28,CASSMTGGPSYFYEQYF
TRBV5-6,CASGSLERVRNTDTQYF
TRBV5-4,CASSRYRAGRHGGDTEAFF
TRBV19,CASSTEPGGSYEQYF
TRBV7-2,CASSSGPYNSPLHF
TRBV7-9,CASSLGASYNEQFF
TRBV5-1,CASSLGGTSNQPQHF
TRBV5-1,CASSSFPLFPVAPSPDTQYF
TRBV5-1,CASRDSYEQYF
TRBV27,CASSPPGRQETQYF
TRBV7-8,CASSHGLATQETQYF
TRBV21-1,CASSKRRVAGNYGYTF
TRBV5-3,CARSLGQFRAREQYF
TRBV28,CASSLSGTTYEQYF
TRBV5-1,CASSYLAAGNEQFF
TRBV6-1,CASSVRDYLAPSSYEQYF
TRBV12-2,CASRKMPRAFNEKLFF
TRBV28,CASSLPHPGVNEQFF
TRBV28,CASSSAGGSYEQYF
TRBV6-1,CASPSTRGENEQYF
TRBV28,CASSPGGSGNTIYF
TRBV5-1,CASRPQTVTYEQYF